The 27 T cell receptor beta chains presented below share a single source sample, sequenced in a study of blood T cell repertoires in COVID-19. The repertoire was sequenced with immunoSEQ multiplex PCR; TCRdb's copy has only in-frame clones and lacks some. This sample has about 70,000 clones, with more than 90% found just once. The sequenced material came from peripheral blood. The receptors here all came from a human donor in a cohort sampled during active COVID-19.

This clone was detected a few times. V usage is TRBV27 and J usage is TRBJ2-1; D uncertain. CDR3 length equals 15 residues. CDR1 MNHEY and CDR2 SMNVEV come from the germline V gene (reference sequence). V gave up 3 bases and J gave up 2 bases, with 11 bases separating them. The chain's CDR3 is CASSFTNSPYNEQFF. The CDR3 region has the DNA TGTGCCAGCAGTTTCACTAATTCCCCCTACAATGAGCAGTTCTTC.

CDR3 sequence reads: CATSRDLRLTGVQYF. CDR3 nucleotides: TGTGCCACCAGCAGAGACCTTCGACTGACCGGGGTTCAGTACTTC. The rearrangement joins TRBV15 to TRBJ2-4; TRBD2 is a possible D gene (5 bases). Between the trimmed V and J ends, which lost 0 bases and 11 bases, there was a span of 17 bases. Germline CDR1 reads LNHNV; CDR2 reads YYDKDF (reference sequence). CDR3 length: 15 residues.

This clone was seen more than once but under ten times. The rearrangement links TRBV21-1 to TRBJ2-7; TRBD2, the D gene given by the table, was not confirmed from the DNA. TRBV21-1 represents a pseudogene. This CDR3 has 17 residues. The chain's CDR3 is CASSKERLAGVPHEQYF. The CDR3 bases are TGTGCCAGCAGCAAGGAACGACTAGCGGGAGTCCCCCACGAGCAGTACTTC.

The chain links TRBV28 to TRBJ2-7; 11 nucleotides line up with TRBD2. The CDR3 has 14 residues. After removal of 6 bases from V and 5 bases from J, the junction contained 6 bases not matched to a gene. CDR1 and CDR2 (germline): MDHEN, SYDVKM. The CDR3 region is CASSRSGRDHEQYF. The CDR3 DNA sequence: TGTGCCAGCAGCCGTAGCGGGAGGGACCACGAGCAGTACTTC.

The rearrangement uses TRBV7-3 and TRBJ2-1; maybe TRBD2 (5 bases). V was clipped by 11 bases and J by 10 bases, with 12 bases between them. Germline CDR1 is SGHTA and CDR2 is FQGTGA. The CDR3 contains 10 residues. CDR3 sequence reads: CAGLKREQFF. CDR3 coding DNA: TGTGCCGGACTCAAGAGAGAGCAGTTCTTC.

The chain is built from TRBV5-1 and TRBJ2-1; 8 nucleotides line up with TRBD2. CDR3 size: 14 residues. V lost 2 bases to trimming and J lost 7 bases; unmatched junction nucleotides: 5. Germline CDR1 SGHRS, CDR2 YFSETQ. CDR3: CASSLAGEGNEQFF. The CDR3 nucleotides read TGCGCCAGCAGCTTAGCGGGAGAAGGGAATGAGCAGTTCTTC.

This clone showed up just once. V gene TRBV5-1 combines with J gene TRBJ2-3; 8 nucleotides agree with TRBD2. In germline, CDR1 is SGHRS, CDR2 YFSETQ. The V gene end was trimmed by 0 bases and the J gene end by 4 bases; junction bases not matched to a gene: 4. This CDR3 is built from 15 residues. Here the CDR3 DNA reads TGCGCCAGCAGCTTGGAAACTAGCGGTTCAGATACGCAGTATTTT. This translates into CASSLETSGSDTQYF.

This chain links TRBV7-2 with TRBJ2-7; 10 positions agree with TRBD2. The V segment lost 5 bases and the J segment 4 bases; nucleotides outside the gene matches: 8. Germline loops: CDR1 SGHTA, CDR2 FQGNSA. CDR3 length equals 15 residues. DNA for the CDR3: TGTGCCAGCAGCCCCCGGGCTAGCGGGGGTTACGAGCAGTACTTC. Its translation: CASSPRASGGYEQYF.

This sequence joins TRBV23-1 and TRBJ2-2; TRBD1 matches at 7 bases. TRBV23-1 is marked as an open reading frame, function uncertain. This CDR3 contains 16 residues. The junction had 9 bases not matched to a gene; V was cut back by 6 bases and J by 2 bases. As DNA, the CDR3 is TGCGCCAGCAGCCCTGACAGGGCGGTAAACACCGGGGAGCTGTTTTTT. This encodes CASSPDRAVNTGELFF.

This clone was found a few times. For the CDR3, the DNA is TGTGCCAGCAGTTTTTCCGGGACAGGGACGGTGGAGCAGTACTTC. It codes for CASSFSGTGTVEQYF. The V call is TRBV28, the J call TRBJ2-7; 9 bases align to TRBD1. CDR3 length equals 15 residues. Germline V lookup: CDR1 MDHEN, CDR2 SYDVKM. Losses at the gene ends were 3 bases for V and 7 bases for J; bases not matched to a gene: 10.

The chain joins TRBV6-1 to TRBJ2-7; the match to TRBD1 covers 7 bases. This CDR3 is built from 15 residues. The J segment lost 7 bases and the V segment lost 3 bases, leaving 12 bases of the junction unmatched. Germline V gives CDR1 MNHNS, CDR2 SASEGT. CDR3 in amino acids: CASSEAMTGQGEQYF. The CDR3 region has the DNA TGTGCCAGCAGTGAGGCGATGACAGGGCAAGGAGAGCAGTACTTC.

The genes are TRBV7-2 and TRBJ2-1; 10 bases map to TRBD2. V shed 5 bases, J shed 4 bases, and the junction held 5 bases outside the gene matches. This CDR3 comprises 15 residues. Germline V gene sequence: CDR1 SGHTA, CDR2 FQGNSA. The CDR3 region is CASSLRSGGYNEQFF. CDR3 in DNA: TGTGCCAGCAGCCTTCGTAGCGGGGGGTACAATGAGCAGTTCTTC.

V is TRBV28 and J is TRBJ2-3, with TRBD2 identical over 10 bases. Germline V gene sequence: CDR1 MDHEN, CDR2 SYDVKM. The CDR3 extends over 19 amino acids. V was clipped by 2 bases and J by 2 bases; unmatched bases: 13. CDR3 coding DNA: TGTGCCAGCAGTTTACTTAACCGTAGCGGGAGGCTCCCCACAGATACGCAGTATTTT. It translates to CASSLLNRSGRLPTDTQYF.

This CDR3 is CASSQDDRGEQYF. As DNA, the CDR3 is TGTGCCAGCAGCCAAGATGACAGGGGAGAGCAGTACTTC. The V gene is TRBV3-1 (or the pseudogene TRBV3-2), the J gene TRBJ2-7; 8 bases are a match to TRBD1. Germline-derived CDR1 and CDR2 are LGHDT and YNNKEL (reference sequence). The trim removed 0 bases at V and 7 bases at J, leaving 2 bases unmatched. CDR3 length equals 13 residues.

Points on this clone: The same CDR3 also results from other DNA sequences found in this sample. The chain recombines TRBV19 with TRBJ2-5; D is unresolved. The CDR3 runs to 13 residues. The V end was cut by 2 bases, the J end by 2 bases, with 6 bases between. The germline V gene has CDR1 LNHDA and CDR2 SQIVND (reference sequence). CDR3 sequence reads: CASSIQIQETQYF. The CDR3 DNA sequence: TGTGCCAGTAGTATACAGATACAAGAGACCCAGTACTTC.

This clone was recorded once. The V gene is TRBV18, the J gene TRBJ2-7, with a weak D call TRBD2 (6 bases). Deletions cut 2 bases from V and 5 bases from J, with 13 bases between. CDR3 length equals 14 residues. Germline-derived CDR1 and CDR2 are KGHSH and LQKENI. CDR3 residues: CASSPELGGNEQYF. CDR3 nucleotide sequence: TGTGCCAGCTCACCAGAGTTGGGCGGGAACGAGCAGTACTTC.

The chain links TRBV25-1 to TRBJ2-7, with D perhaps matching TRBD2 (6 bases). The V end was cut by 0 bases, the J end by 2 bases, with 8 bases between. There are 14 residues in the CDR3. CDR1 and CDR2 from the germline V gene are MGHDK and SYGVNS. The CDR3 spells CASSEYGGTYEQYF. The CDR3 nucleotides are TGTGCCAGCAGTGAATATGGAGGGACCTACGAGCAGTACTTC.

The V call is TRBV28, the J call TRBJ1-2; no definite D call. Germline CDR1 MDHEN, CDR2 SYDVKM. V was clipped by 5 bases and J by 4 bases, with 11 bases between them. This CDR3 has 13 residues. DNA of the CDR3: TGTGCCAGCAGTCCCCCATCCGGCTATGGCTACACCTTC. Translating it yields CASSPPSGYGYTF.

This clone was counted a few times. V gene TRBV12-3 or TRBV12-4 combines with J gene TRBJ2-7, with D possibly matching TRBD2 (6 bases). Trimming left V 5 bases short and J 3 bases short, with 11 bases between. This CDR3 spans 13 amino acids. For the CDR3, the DNA is TGTGCCAGCAGTAGGGGACTGAGCTACGAGCAGTACTTC. Its protein is CASSRGLSYEQYF.

This chain joins TRBV28 and TRBJ2-5; TRBD2 aligns across 10 bases. V trimming: 3 bases; J trimming: 3 bases; junction bases outside the gene matches: 7. Germline CDR1 and CDR2: MDHEN and SYDVKM. This CDR3 comprises 16 residues. This chain's CDR3 is CASSLRLTSGKETQYF. DNA for the CDR3: TGTGCCAGCAGTTTGCGTCTTACTAGCGGGAAAGAGACCCAGTACTTC.

The chain combines TRBV27 with TRBJ2-7, with a tentative D call TRBD2 (6 bases). This CDR3 spans 15 amino acids. Germline V CDR1 and CDR2: MNHEY, SMNVEV (reference sequence). V shed 2 bases and J shed 2 bases, with 13 bases lying between them. This CDR3 reads CASSLTPLAAYEQYF. The DNA for the CDR3 is TGTGCCAGCAGTTTAACCCCACTAGCTGCCTACGAGCAGTACTTC.

This clone was recorded a few times. The chain links TRBV27 to TRBJ2-1, with 13 bases matching TRBD2. CDR1 MNHEY and CDR2 SMNVEV come from the germline V gene (reference sequence). CDR3 length: 16 residues. V was clipped by 3 bases and J by 8 bases; unmatched bases: 7. The CDR3 loop reads CASSFHGTSGIYEQFF. CDR3 in DNA: TGTGCCAGCAGTTTCCACGGGACTAGCGGGATCTATGAGCAGTTCTTC.

This rearrangement joins TRBV5-4 to TRBJ1-4; D may be TRBD1 (5 bases). V was shortened by 0 bases and J by 7 bases, with 10 bases between the two germline ends. This CDR3 has 14 amino acids. Germline lookup yields CDR1 SGHNT and CDR2 YYREEE (reference sequence). CDR3 protein: CASSLEGFGEKLFF. The CDR3, as DNA: TGTGCCAGCAGCTTGGAGGGGTTCGGTGAAAAACTGTTTTTT.

The CDR3 is CASNFGTGGHEQYF. The CDR3 DNA reads TGTGCCAGCAACTTCGGGACAGGGGGCCACGAGCAGTACTTC. This chain joins TRBV5-8 and TRBJ2-7, with 12 bases matching TRBD1. CDR1 is SGHTS, CDR2 YDEGEE, per germline. Losses at the gene ends were 6 bases for V and 5 bases for J; bases not matched to a gene: 6. CDR3 length equals 14 residues.

V and J are TRBV7-9 and TRBJ2-7; D perhaps matches TRBD1 (6 bases). In germline, CDR1 is SEHNR, CDR2 FQNEAQ (reference sequence). The CDR3 loop spans 13 amino acids. Trimming removed 4 bases at V and 7 bases at J, with 14 bases between. DNA of the CDR3: TGTGCCAGCAGCTCTACAGGGTTTGGAGAGCAGTACTTC. Translated, it gives CASSSTGFGEQYF.

CDR3 DNA sequence: TGTGCCAGCAGTACCACAGGGGACTCACCCCTCCACTTT. Encoded protein: CASSTTGDSPLHF. This rearrangement joins TRBV28 to TRBJ1-6; 7 nucleotides align to TRBD1. The CDR3 totals 13 residues. The V segment lost 5 bases and the J segment 10 bases; nucleotides outside the gene matches: 5. The germline CDR1 and CDR2 sequences are MDHEN and SYDVKM.

In the case of this clone: The same CDR3 arises from other DNA sequences in this sample as well. The V gene is TRBV28, the J gene TRBJ2-5; a possible D gene is TRBD1 (5 bases). In germline, CDR1 is MDHEN, CDR2 SYDVKM. Trimming left V 3 bases short and J 4 bases short, with 9 bases between. This CDR3 is 13 amino acids long. CDR3 sequence: CASSFSGAETQYF. The CDR3 bases are TGTGCCAGCAGTTTTTCTGGGGCAGAGACCCAGTACTTC.